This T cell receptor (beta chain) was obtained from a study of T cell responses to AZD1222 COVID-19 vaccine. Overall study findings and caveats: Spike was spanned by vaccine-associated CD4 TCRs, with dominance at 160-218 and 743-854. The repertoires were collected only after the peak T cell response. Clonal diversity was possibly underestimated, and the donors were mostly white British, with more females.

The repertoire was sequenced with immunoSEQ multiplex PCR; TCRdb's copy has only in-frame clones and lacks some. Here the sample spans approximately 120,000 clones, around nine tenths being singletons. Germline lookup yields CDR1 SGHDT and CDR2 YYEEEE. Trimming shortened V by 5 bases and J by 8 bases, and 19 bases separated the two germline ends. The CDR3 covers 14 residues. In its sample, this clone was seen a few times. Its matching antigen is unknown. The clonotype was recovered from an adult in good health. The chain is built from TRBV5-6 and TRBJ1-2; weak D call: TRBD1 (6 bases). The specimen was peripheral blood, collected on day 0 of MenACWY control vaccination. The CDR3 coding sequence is TGTGCCAGCAGTTTACAGGGCCCCCGGGAAGGCTACACCTTC. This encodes CASSLQGPREGYTF.